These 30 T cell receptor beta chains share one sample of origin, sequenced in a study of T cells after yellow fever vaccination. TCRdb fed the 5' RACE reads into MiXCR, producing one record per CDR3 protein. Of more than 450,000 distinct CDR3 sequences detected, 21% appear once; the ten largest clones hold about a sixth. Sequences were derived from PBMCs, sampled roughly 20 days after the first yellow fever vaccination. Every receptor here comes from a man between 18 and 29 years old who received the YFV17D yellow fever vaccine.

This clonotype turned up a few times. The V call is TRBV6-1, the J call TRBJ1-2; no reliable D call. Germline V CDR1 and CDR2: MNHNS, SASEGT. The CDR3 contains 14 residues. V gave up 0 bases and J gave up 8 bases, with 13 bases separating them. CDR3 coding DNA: TGTGCCAGCAGTGAAGCGAGAACCTCATCGGGCTACACCTTC. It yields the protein CASSEARTSSGYTF.

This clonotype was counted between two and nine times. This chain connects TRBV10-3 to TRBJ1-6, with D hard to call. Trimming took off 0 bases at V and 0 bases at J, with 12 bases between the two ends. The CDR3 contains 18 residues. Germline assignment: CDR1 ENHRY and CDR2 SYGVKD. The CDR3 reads CAISESGGPSSYNSPLHF. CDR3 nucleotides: TGTGCCATCAGTGAGTCAGGTGGCCCGAGCTCCTATAATTCACCCCTCCACTTT.

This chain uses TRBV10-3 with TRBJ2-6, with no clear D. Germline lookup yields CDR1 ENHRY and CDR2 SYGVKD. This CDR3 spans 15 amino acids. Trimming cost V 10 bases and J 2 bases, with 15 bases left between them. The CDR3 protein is CASRPQLTGANVLTF. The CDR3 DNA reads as TGTGCCAGCAGACCACAGTTGACTGGGGCCAACGTCCTGACTTTC.

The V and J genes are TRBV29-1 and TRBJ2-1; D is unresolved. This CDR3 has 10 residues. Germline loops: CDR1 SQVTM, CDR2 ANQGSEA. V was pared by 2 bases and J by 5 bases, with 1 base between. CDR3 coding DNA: TGCAGCGTTGAAAACAATGAGCAGTTCTTC. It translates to CSVENNEQFF.

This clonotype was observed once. The CDR3 coding sequence is TGTGCCAGCAGTTTTCTTCAGGGCGAGACCCAGTACTTC. Its protein is CASSFLQGETQYF. This chain joins TRBV12-3 or TRBV12-4 and TRBJ2-5; tentatively, D is TRBD1 (5 bases). The germline V and J ends were trimmed by 3 bases and 5 bases, with 10 bases remaining between them. The CDR3 runs to 13 residues.

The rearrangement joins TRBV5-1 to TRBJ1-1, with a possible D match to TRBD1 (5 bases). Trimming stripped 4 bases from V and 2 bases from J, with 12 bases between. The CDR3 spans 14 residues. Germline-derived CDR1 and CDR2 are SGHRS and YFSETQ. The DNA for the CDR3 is TGCGCCAGCAGCCAGGAAGGGGTTAACACTGAAGCTTTCTTT. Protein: CASSQEGVNTEAFF.

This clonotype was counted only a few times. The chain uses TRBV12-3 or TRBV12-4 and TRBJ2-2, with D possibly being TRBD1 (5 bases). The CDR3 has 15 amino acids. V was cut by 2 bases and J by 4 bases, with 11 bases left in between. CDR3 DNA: TGTGCCAGCAGTTTAACAGGTTTCCTCACCGGGGAGCTGTTTTTT. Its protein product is CASSLTGFLTGELFF.

The CDR3 reads CASSLPRGSPLHF. DNA for the CDR3: TGTGCCAGCAGCTTACCAAGGGGATCACCCCTCCACTTT. The chain joins TRBV7-9 to TRBJ1-6, with a possible D match to TRBD1 (5 bases). The CDR3 is made up of 13 amino acids. The ends were cut back, 2 bases at V and 10 bases at J, with 9 bases in the middle. Germline V CDR1 and CDR2: SEHNR, FQNEAQ (reference sequence).

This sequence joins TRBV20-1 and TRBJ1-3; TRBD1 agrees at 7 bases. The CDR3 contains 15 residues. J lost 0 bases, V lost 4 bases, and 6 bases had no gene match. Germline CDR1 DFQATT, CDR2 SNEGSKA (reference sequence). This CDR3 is CSANRGLISGNTIYF. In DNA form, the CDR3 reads TGCAGTGCTAACAGGGGACTGATCTCTGGAAACACCATATATTTT.

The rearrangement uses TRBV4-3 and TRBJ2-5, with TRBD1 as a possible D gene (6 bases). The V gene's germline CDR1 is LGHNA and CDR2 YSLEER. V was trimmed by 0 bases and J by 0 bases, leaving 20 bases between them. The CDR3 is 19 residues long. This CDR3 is CASSQEHRAYYFDQETQYF. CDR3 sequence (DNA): TGCGCCAGCAGCCAAGAACACAGGGCCTATTACTTCGACCAAGAGACCCAGTACTTC.

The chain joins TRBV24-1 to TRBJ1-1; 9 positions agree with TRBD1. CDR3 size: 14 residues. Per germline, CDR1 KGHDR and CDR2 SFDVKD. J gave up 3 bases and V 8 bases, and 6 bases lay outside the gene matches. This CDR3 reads CATKQGASDTEAFF. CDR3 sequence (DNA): TGTGCCACCAAACAGGGGGCATCCGACACTGAAGCTTTCTTT.

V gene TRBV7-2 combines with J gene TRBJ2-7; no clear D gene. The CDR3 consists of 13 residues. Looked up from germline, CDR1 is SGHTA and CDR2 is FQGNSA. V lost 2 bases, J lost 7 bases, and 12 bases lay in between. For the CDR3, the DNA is TGTGCCAGCAGCTTAAACTTGGAAGGTGAGCAGTACGTC. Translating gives CASSLNLEGEQYV.

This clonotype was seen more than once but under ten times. CDR3 nucleotide sequence: TGTGCCAGCTCATCGCGGACTAGTTACACAGATACGCAGTATTTT. Protein sequence: CASSSRTSYTDTQYF. J is TRBJ2-3 and V is TRBV18; 7 nucleotides match TRBD2. From germline, CDR1 is KGHSH and CDR2 LQKENI. The CDR3 is 15 amino acids. The V and J ends lost 5 bases and 2 bases, in that order; junction bases with no gene match: 7.

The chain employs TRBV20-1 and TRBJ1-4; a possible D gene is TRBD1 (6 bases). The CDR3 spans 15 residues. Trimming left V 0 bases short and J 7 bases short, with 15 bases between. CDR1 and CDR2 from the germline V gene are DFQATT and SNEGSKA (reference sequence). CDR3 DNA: TGCAGTGCTAGAGAGCCCAGGGGAATAGGTGAAAAACTGTTTTTT. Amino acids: CSAREPRGIGEKLFF.

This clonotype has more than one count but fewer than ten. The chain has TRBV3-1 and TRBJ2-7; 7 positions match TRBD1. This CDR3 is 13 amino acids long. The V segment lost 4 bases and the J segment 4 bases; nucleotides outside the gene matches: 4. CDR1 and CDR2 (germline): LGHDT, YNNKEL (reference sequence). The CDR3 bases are TGTGCCAGCAGCCGGATGACAGGGTACGAGCAGTACTTC. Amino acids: CASSRMTGYEQYF.

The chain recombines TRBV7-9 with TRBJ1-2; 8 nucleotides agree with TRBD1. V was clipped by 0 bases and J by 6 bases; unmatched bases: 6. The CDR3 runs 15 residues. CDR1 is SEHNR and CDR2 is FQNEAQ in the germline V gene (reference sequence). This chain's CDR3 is CASSLAPQGAHGYTF. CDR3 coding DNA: TGTGCCAGCAGCTTAGCGCCTCAGGGGGCACATGGCTACACCTTC.

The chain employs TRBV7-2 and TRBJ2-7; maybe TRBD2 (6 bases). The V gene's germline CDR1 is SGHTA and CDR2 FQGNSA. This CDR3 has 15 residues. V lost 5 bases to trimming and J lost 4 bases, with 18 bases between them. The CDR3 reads CASSPYPGGPYEQYF. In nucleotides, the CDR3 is TGTGCCAGCAGCCCATACCCAGGAGGGCCTTACGAGCAGTACTTC.

The DNA of the CDR3 is TGTGCCAGTAGTATGACAGGGGCCACGCTCTACGAGCAGTACTTC. Its protein is CASSMTGATLYEQYF. The chain is built from TRBV19 and TRBJ2-7; 8 bases line up with TRBD1. Germline V CDR1 and CDR2: LNHDA, SQIVND (reference sequence). The V segment lost 3 bases and the J segment 3 bases; nucleotides outside the gene matches: 7. This CDR3 is built from 15 residues.

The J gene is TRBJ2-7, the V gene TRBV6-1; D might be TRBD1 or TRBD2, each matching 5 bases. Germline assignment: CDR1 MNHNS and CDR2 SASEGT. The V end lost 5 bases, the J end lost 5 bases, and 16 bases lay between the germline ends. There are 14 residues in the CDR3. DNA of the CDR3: TGTGCCAGCAGTCCGGGGCAGGGAAAAAACGAGCAGTACTTC. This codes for CASSPGQGKNEQYF.

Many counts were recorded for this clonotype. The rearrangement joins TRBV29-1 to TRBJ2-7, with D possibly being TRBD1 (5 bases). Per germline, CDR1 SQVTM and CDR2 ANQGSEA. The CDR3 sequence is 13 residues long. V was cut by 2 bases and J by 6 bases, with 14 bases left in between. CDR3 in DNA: TGCAGCGTTGAAAGTTCAGGGTTCGGCGAGCAGTACTTC. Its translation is CSVESSGFGEQYF.

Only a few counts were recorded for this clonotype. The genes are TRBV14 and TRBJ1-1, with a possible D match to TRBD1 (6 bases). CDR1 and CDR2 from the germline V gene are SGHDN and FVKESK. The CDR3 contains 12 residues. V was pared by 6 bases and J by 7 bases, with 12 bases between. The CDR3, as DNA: TGTGCCAGCAGTCCGCAGGGACATGAAGCTTTCTTT. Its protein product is CASSPQGHEAFF.

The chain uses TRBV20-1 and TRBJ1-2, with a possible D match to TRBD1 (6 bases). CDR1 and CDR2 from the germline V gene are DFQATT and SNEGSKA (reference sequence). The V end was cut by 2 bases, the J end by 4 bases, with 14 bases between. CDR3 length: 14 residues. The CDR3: CSARFPGVLYGYTF. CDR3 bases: TGCAGTGCTAGATTTCCAGGGGTTCTCTATGGCTACACCTTC.

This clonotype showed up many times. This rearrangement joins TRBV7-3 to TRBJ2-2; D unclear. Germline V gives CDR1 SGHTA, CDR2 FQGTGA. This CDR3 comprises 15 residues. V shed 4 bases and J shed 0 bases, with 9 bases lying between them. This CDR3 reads CASSSTPSNTGELFF. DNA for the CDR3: TGTGCCAGCAGCTCGACTCCTTCGAACACCGGGGAGCTGTTTTTT.

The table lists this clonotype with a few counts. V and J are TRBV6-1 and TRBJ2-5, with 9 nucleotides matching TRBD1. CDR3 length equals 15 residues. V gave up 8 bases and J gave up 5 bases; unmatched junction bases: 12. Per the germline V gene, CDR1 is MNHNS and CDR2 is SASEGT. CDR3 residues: CASVNKGQGWETQYF. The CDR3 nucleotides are TGTGCCAGCGTGAATAAGGGACAGGGCTGGGAGACCCAGTACTTC.

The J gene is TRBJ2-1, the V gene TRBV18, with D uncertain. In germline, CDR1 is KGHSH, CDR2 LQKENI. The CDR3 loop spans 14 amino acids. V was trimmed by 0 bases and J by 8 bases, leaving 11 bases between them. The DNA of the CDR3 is TGTGCCAGCTCACCACCCCCAGTTTCCCATGAGCAGTTCTTC. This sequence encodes CASSPPPVSHEQFF.

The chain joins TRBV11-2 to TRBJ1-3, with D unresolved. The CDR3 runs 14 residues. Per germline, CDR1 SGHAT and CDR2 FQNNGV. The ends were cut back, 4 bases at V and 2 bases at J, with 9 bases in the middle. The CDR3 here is CASSSHLAGNTIYF. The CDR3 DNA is TGTGCCAGCAGCTCTCACCTCGCTGGAAACACCATATATTTT. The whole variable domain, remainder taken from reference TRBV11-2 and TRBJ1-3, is EAGVAQSPRYKIIEKRQSVAFWCNPISGHATLYWYQQILGQGPKLLIQFQNNGVVDDSQLPKDRFSAERLKGVDSTLKIQPAKLEDSAVYLCASSSHLAGNTIYFGEGSWLTVV.

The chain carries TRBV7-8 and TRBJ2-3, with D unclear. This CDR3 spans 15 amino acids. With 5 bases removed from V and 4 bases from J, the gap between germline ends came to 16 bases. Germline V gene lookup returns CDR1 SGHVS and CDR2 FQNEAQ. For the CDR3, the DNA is TGTGCCAGCAGCAGCCAGGCGTTCGCCCCAGATACGCAGTATTTT. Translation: CASSSQAFAPDTQYF.

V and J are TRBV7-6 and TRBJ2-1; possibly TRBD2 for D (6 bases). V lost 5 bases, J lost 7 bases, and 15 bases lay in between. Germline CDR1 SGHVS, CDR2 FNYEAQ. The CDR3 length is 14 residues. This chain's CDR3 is CASSPHRGANEQFF. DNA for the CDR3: TGTGCCAGCAGCCCCCATCGCGGGGCTAATGAGCAGTTCTTC.

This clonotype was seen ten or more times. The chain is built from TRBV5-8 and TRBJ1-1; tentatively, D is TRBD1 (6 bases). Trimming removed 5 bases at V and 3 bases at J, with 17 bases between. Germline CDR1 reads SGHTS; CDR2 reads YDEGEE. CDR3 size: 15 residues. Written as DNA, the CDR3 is TGTGCCAGCAGTGAACCCGGGACAAGGGACACTGAAGCTTTCTTT. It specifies CASSEPGTRDTEAFF.

This CDR3 is CASSYSGGANYEQYV. CDR3 nucleotides: TGTGCCAGCAGTTATAGCGGGGGAGCCAATTACGAGCAGTACGTC. The J gene is TRBJ2-7, the V gene TRBV27; 9 nucleotides line up with TRBD2. CDR1 is MNHEY, CDR2 SMNVEV, per germline (reference sequence). The junction had 8 bases not matched to a gene; V was cut back by 4 bases and J by 4 bases. The CDR3 consists of 15 residues.